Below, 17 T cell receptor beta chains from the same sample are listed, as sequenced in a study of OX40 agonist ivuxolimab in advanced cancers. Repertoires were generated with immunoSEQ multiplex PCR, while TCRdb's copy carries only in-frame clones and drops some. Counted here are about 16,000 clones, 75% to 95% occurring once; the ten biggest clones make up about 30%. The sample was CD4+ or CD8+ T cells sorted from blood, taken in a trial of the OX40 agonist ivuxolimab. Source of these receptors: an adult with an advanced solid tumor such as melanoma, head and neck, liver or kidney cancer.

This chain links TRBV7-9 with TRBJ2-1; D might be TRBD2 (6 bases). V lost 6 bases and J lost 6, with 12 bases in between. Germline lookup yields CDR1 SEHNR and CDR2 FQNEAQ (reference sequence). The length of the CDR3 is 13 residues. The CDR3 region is CASRWVGGNEQFF. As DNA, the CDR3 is TGTGCCAGCAGGTGGGTCGGGGGCAATGAGCAGTTCTTC.

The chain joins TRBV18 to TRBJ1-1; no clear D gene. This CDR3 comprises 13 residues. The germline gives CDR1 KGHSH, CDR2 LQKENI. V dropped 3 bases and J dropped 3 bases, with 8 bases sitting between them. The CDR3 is CASSPLGDTEAFF. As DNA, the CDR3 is TGTGCCAGCTCACCTCTTGGGGACACTGAAGCTTTCTTT.

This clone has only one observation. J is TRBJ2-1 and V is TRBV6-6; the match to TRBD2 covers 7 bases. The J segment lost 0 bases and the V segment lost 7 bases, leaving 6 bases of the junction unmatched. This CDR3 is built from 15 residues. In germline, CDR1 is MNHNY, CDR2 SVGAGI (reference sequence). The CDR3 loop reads CASKEASGSYNEQFF. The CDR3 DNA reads TGTGCCAGCAAAGAGGCTAGCGGCTCCTACAATGAGCAGTTCTTC.

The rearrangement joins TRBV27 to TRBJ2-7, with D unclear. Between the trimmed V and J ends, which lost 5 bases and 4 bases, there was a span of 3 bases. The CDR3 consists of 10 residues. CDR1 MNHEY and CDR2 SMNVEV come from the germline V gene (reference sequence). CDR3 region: CASSLYEQYF. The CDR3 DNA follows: TGTGCCAGCAGTCTTTACGAGCAGTACTTC.

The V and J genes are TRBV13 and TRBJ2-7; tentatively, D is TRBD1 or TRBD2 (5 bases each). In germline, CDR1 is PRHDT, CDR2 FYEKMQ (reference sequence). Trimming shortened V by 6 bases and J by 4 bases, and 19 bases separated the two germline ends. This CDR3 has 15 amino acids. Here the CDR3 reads CASSTHEGILYEQYF. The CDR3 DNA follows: TGTGCCAGCAGTACCCACGAGGGGATCTTGTACGAGCAGTACTTC. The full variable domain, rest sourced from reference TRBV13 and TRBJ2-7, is AAGVIQSPRHLIKEKRETATLKCYPIPRHDTVYWYQQGPGQDPQFLISFYEKMQSDKGSIPDRFSAQQFSDYHSELNMSSLELGDSALYFCASSTHEGILYEQYFGPGTRLTVT.

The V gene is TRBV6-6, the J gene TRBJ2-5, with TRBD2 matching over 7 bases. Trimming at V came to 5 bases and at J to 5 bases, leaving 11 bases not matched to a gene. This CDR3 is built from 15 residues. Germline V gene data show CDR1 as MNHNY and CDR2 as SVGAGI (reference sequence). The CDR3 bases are TGTGCCAGCAGTCCCCTCGGACTGGGAGGGGAGACCCAGTACTTC. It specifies CASSPLGLGGETQYF.

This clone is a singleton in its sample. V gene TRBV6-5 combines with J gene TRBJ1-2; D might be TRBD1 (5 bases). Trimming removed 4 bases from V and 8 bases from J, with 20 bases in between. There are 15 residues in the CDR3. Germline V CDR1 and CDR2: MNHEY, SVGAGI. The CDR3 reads CASSSTSQDSGGYTF. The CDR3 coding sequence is TGTGCCAGCAGTTCGACCTCACAGGATTCGGGCGGCTACACCTTC.

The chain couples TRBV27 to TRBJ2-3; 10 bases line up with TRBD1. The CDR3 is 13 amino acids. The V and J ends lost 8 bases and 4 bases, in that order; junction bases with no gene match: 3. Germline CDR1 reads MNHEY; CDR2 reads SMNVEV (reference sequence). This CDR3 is CASGTGVADTQYF. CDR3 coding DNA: TGTGCCAGCGGGACAGGGGTGGCAGATACGCAGTATTTT.

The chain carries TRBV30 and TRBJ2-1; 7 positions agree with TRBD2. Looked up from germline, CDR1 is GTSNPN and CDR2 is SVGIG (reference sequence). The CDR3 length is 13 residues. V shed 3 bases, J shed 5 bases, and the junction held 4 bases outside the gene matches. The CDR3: CAWRRAGNNEQFF. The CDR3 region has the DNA TGTGCCTGGAGGCGAGCGGGAAACAATGAGCAGTTCTTC.

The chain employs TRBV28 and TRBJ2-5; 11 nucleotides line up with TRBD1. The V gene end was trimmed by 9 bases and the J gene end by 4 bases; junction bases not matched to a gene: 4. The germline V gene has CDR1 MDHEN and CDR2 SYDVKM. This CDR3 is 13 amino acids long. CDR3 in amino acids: CASWTGGAETQYF. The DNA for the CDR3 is TGTGCCAGTTGGACAGGGGGCGCAGAGACCCAGTACTTC.

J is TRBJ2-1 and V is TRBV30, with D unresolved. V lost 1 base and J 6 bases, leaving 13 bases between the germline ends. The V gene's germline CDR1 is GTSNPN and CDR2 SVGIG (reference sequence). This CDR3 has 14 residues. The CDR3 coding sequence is TGTGCCTGGAGTGGCCTTGGAAGAATCAATGAGCAGTTCTTC. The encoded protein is CAWSGLGRINEQFF.

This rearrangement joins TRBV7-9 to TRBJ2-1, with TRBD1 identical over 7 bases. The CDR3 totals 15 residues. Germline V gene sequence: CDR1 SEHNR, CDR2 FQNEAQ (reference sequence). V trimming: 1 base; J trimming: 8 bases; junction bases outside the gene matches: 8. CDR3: CASSLGDSVGDEQFF. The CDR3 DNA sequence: TGTGCCAGCAGCTTAGGGGACAGCGTGGGTGATGAGCAGTTCTTC.

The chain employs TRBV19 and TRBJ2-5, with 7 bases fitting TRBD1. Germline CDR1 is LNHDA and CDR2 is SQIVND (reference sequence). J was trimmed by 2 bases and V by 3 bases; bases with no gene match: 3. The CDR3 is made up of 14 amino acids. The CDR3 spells CASSIYRGQETQYF. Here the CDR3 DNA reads TGTGCCAGTAGTATTTACAGGGGACAAGAGACCCAGTACTTC.

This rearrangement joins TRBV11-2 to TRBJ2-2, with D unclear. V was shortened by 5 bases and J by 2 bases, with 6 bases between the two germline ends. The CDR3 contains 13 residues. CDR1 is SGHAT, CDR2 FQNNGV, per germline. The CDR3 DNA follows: TGTGCCAGCAGCCTCCCCAACACCGGGGAGCTGTTTTTT. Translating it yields CASSLPNTGELFF.

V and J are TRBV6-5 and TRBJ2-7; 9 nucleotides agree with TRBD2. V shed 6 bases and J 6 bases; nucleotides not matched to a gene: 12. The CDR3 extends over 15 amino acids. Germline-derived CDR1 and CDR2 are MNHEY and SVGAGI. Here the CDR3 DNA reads TGTGCCAGCAGAGAAATAGCGGGAGACCGGGGCGAGCAGTACTTC. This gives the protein CASREIAGDRGEQYF.

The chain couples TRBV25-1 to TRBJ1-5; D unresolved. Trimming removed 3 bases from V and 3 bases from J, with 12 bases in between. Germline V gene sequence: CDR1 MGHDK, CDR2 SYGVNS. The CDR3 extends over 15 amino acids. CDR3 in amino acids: CASSESGYINQPQHF. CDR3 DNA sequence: TGTGCCAGCAGTGAGTCCGGGTATATCAATCAGCCCCAGCATTTT.

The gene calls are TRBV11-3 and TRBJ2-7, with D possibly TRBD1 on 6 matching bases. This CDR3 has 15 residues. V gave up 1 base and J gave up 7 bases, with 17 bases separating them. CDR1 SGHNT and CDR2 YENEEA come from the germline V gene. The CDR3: CASSLAPGTQGEQYF. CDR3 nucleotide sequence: TGTGCCAGCAGCTTAGCTCCCGGTACTCAGGGGGAGCAGTACTTC. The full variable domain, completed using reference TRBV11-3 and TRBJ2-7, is EAGVVQSPRYKIIEKKQPVAFWCNPISGHNTLYWYLQNLGQGPELLIRYENEEAVDDSQLPKDRFSAERLKGVDSTLKIQPAELGDSAVYLCASSLAPGTQGEQYFGPGTRLTVT.